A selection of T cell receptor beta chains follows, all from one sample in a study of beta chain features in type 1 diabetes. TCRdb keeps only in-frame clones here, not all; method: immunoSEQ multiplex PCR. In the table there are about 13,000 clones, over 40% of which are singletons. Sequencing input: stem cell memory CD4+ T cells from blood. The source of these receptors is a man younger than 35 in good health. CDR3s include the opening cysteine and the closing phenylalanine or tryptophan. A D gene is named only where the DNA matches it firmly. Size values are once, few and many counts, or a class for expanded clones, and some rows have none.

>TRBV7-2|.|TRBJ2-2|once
TGTGCCAGCAGCTCTCGTATCGGGGAGCTGTTTTTT
CASSSRIGELFF
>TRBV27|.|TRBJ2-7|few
TGTGCCAGCACCCCGCACCGGGACACCAACGAGCAGTACTTC
CASTPHRDTNEQYF
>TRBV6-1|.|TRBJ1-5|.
TGTGCCAGCAGTGAAGTACAGCCTTATCAGCCCCAGCATTTT
CASSEVQPYQPQHF
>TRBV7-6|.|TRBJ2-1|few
TGTGCCAGCAGCCATGGACAGTTACAGTTCTTC
CASSHGQLQFF
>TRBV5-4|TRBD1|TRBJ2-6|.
TGTGCCAGCAGCCCGCGGAACAGGGGATCTGGGGCCAACGTCCTGACTTTC
CASSPRNRGSGANVLTF
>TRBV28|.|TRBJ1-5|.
TGTGCCAGCAGTTTAATTGCGGGGGCTGATCAGCCCCAGCATTTT
CASSLIAGADQPQHF
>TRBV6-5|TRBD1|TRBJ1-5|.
TGTGCCAGCAGAGAGTGGACAGGGGGACAGCCCCAGCATTTT
CASREWTGGQPQHF
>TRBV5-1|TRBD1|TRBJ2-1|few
TGCGCCAGCAGCACCGGGACAGGGATGAACAATGAGCAGTTCTTC
CASSTGTGMNNEQFF
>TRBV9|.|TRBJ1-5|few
TGTGCCAGCAGCCCGGGGGGGGCCGGCAATCAGCCCCAGCATTTT
CASSPGGAGNQPQHF
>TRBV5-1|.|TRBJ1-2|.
TGCGCCAGCAGCCCCAATCCAGGGGCGGGCTATGGCTACACCTTC
CASSPNPGAGYGYTF
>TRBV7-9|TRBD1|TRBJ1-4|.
TGTGCCAGCAGCATTTTGACAGGGCATACTAATGAAAAACTGTTTTTT
CASSILTGHTNEKLFF
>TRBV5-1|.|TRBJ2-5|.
TGCGCCAGCAGCACCCGCGGCCAAGAGACCCAGTACTTC
CASSTRGQETQYF
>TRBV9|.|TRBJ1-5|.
TGTGCCAGCGCAAGAGGACAGATCAATCAGCCCCAGCATTTT
CASARGQINQPQHF
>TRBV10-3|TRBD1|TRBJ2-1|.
TGTGCCATCAAGGGACAGGGGGCGCAAAGTGAGCAGTTCTTC
CAIKGQGAQSEQFF
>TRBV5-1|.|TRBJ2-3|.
TGCGCCAGCAGCGCTGGGGGCCTAACTAGCACAGATACGCAGTATTTT
CASSAGGLTSTDTQYF
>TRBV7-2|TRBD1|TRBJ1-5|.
TGTGCCAGCAGCGAAGTACAGGGGTTAGGTCAGCCCCAGCATTTT
CASSEVQGLGQPQHF
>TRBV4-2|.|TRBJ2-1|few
TGTGCCAGCAGTCTCGATGGAGGGGTCCTCTCCTACAATGAGCAGTTCTTC
CASSLDGGVLSYNEQFF
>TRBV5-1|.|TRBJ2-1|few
TGCGCCAGCAGGTTGGGACCGCGGTCCCCCAATGAGCAGTTCTTC
CASRLGPRSPNEQFF
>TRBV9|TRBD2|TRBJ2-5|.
TGTGCCAGCAGCGTAGTAGCGGGGGGCCAAGAGACCCAGTACTTC
CASSVVAGGQETQYF
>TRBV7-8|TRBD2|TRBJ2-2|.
TGTGCCAGCAGCTCTCAAGCGGGGGCGAACACCGGGGAGCTGTTTTTT
CASSSQAGANTGELFF
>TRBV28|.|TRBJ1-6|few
TGTGCCAGCACCTCGGGACTTGGGCAGAGCTCCTATAATTCACCCCTCCACTTT
CASTSGLGQSSYNSPLHF
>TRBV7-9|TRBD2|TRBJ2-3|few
TGTGCCAGCAGCTTAGGGGGAGCGGGGGGCATCACAGATACGCAGTATTTT
CASSLGGAGGITDTQYF
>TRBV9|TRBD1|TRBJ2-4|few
TGTGCCAGCAGCGGGGGACAGGGGGGACTAGCCAAAAACATTCAGTACTTC
CASSGGQGGLAKNIQYF
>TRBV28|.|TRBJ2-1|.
TGTGCCAGCAGTCCCGCCGACTCAAGGTCCTACAATGAGCAGTTCTTC
CASSPADSRSYNEQFF
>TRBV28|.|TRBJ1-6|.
TGTGCCAGCAGTTTCGTAGACACGCCGGATAATTCACCCCTCCACTTT
CASSFVDTPDNSPLHF
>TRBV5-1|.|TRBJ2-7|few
TGCGCCAGCAGCTCCGGACAGTACGAGCAGTACTTC
CASSSGQYEQYF
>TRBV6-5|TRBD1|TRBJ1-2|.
TGTGCCAGCAGTTACGGGGGCAACAGGGGTGGCTACACCTTC
CASSYGGNRGGYTF
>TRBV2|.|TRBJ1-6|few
TGTGCCAGCAGCCAACAGGGATCCTATAATTCACCCCTCCACTTT
CASSQQGSYNSPLHF
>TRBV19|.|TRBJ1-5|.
TGTGCCAGTCGGACAGGCAATCAGCCCCAGCATTTT
CASRTGNQPQHF
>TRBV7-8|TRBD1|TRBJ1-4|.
TGTGCCAGCAGCATAGGGACAGCAGCAACTAATGAAAAACTGTTTTTT
CASSIGTAATNEKLFF
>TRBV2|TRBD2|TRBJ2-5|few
TGTGCCAGCAGGCAAATAGCGGGGAGCCAAGAGACCCAGTACTTC
CASRQIAGSQETQYF
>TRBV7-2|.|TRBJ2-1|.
TGTGCCAGCAGCTTAGAACTAGGTGAGCAGTTCTTC
CASSLELGEQFF
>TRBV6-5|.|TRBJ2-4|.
TGTGCCAGCAGAGCGAGAAACATTCAGTACTTC
CASRARNIQYF
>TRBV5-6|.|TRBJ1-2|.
TGTGCCAGCAGTAATCGACAGGTTGGGGGCTCCTATGGCTACACCTTC
CASSNRQVGGSYGYTF
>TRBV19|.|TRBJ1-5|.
TGTGCCAGTAGCCTATGGGACACCCCCAATCAGCCCCAGCATTTT
CASSLWDTPNQPQHF
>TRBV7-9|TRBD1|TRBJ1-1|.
TGTGCCAGCAGCCCGAACAGGGGGAACACTGAAGCTTTCTTT
CASSPNRGNTEAFF
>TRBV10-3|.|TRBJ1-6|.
TGTGCCATCAGTGAGTCTATGGTCAGTCTGGATTCACCCCTCCACTTT
CAISESMVSLDSPLHF
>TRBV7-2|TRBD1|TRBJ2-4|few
TGTGCCAGCAGCTTAGCGCTCAGGGGGCAATTCTTAGACATTCAGTACTTC
CASSLALRGQFLDIQYF
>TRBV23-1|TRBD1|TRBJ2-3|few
TGCGCCAGCAGTCCCGGACAGGGACCAGATACGCAGTATTTT
CASSPGQGPDTQYF
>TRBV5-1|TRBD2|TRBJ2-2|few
TGCGCCAGCTCCCAGCGGGGGGAAACCGGGGAGCTGTTTTTT
CASSQRGETGELFF
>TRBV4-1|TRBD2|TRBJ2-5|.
TGCGCCAGCAGCCCTAGCGGGGGGGCCCGGGAGACCCAGTACTTC
CASSPSGGARETQYF
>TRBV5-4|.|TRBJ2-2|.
TGTGCCAGCAGCTTGGCAGTCACCGGGGAGCTGTTTTTT
CASSLAVTGELFF
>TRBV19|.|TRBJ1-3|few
TGTGCCAGTAGTATATCGCGTCCTGGAAACACCATATATTTT
CASSISRPGNTIYF
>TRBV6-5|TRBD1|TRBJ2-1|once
TGTGCCGGGGGGGACAGGGACAACAATGAGCAGTTCTTC
CAGGDRDNNEQFF
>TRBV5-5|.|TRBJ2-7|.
TGTGCCAGCAGCTTGGCCCCCCCTTCCTACGAGCAGTACTTC
CASSLAPPSYEQYF
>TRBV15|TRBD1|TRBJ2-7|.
TGTGCCACCAGGGCCCCTGGGACAGGATACTACGAGCAGTACTTC
CATRAPGTGYYEQYF
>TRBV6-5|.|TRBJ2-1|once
TGTGCCAGCAGTGGCTCAGGGAATGAGCAGTTCTTC
CASSGSGNEQFF
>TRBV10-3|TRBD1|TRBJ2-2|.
TGTGCCATCAGACCGACAGGGGGCCTAGTCACCGGGGAGCTGTTTTTT
CAIRPTGGLVTGELFF
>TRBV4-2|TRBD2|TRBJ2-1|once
TGTGCCAGCAGCCAACCCGGGACTAGCGGAGAATACAATGAGCAGTTCTTC
CASSQPGTSGEYNEQFF
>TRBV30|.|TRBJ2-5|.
TGTGCCTGGGGCGGGGTGGCAGAGACCCAGTACTTC
CAWGGVAETQYF
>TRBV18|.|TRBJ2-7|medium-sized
TGTGCCAGCTCACCACCGAGCTACTACGAGCAGTACTTC
CASSPPSYYEQYF
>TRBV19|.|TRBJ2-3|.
TGTGCCAGTAGTGCCACAGGGACAGATACGCAGTATTTT
CASSATGTDTQYF
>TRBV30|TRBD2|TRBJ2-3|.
TGTGCCTGGAGTTTAGCGGGGGGAATAGATACGCAGTATTTT
CAWSLAGGIDTQYF
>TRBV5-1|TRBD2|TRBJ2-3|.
TGCGCCAGCAGCTTAGGGACTAGCGCTTCAGATACGCAGTATTTT
CASSLGTSASDTQYF
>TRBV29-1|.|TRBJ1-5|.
TGCAGCACGTTGCCGACCCAACCTAGTTTTAGCAATCAGCCCCAGCATTTT
CSTLPTQPSFSNQPQHF
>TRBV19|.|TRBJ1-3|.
TGTGCCAGTAGCGAAACAGGTGACTCTGGAAACACCATATATTTT
CASSETGDSGNTIYF
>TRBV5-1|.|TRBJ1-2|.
TGCGCCAGCAGCTTTCAGGGGCGCTCGGACTATGGCTACACCTTC
CASSFQGRSDYGYTF
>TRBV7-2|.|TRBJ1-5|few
TGTGCCAGCAGCTTAAGGGGGAGCAATCAGCCCCAGCATTTT
CASSLRGSNQPQHF
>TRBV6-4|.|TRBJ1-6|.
TGTGCCAGCAGTGACTCTACAGCCCGTTCACCCCTCCACTTT
CASSDSTARSPLHF